This record covers a single T cell receptor beta chain. In the source study's methods: Nucleated cell number was recorded as an estimate derived from reference gene primer amplification. Profiling relied on immunoSEQ multiplex PCR, and the TCRdb table lists in-frame clones only, not all of them. V and J calls plus clone size are reproduced from that table; the DNA served to infer D and trimming. The sample carries about 150,000 clones, about 87% recorded once. The sample is drawn from a study of blood T cell repertoires in COVID-19. Study at large: T cells, B-cell-depleted T cells, or PBMCs provided the cDNA or gDNA that served as material.

There are 14 residues in the CDR3. Trimming took off 3 bases at V and 4 bases at J, with 12 bases between the two ends. Germline CDR1 and CDR2: SGHTA and FQGNSA. This chain uses TRBV7-2 with TRBJ1-2; the D gene is possibly TRBD1 (6 bases). Sequences were obtained from peripheral blood. The source is a human donor with COVID-19, enrolled during active disease. The donor label of this sample is uncertain. CDR3 coding DNA: TGTGCCAGCAGCTTTTCCCGAGGGGGCTATGGCTACACCTTC. The encoded protein is CASSFSRGGYGYTF.